This TCR beta chain was captured by sequencing in a study of T cell responses to AZD1222 COVID-19 vaccine. Notes on the study in general: Just five to seven people given AZD1222 tested seropositive at baseline. Donors were mostly white British, more females; clonal diversity possibly underestimated.

The CDR3 has 16 amino acids. The V gene end was trimmed by 6 bases and the J gene end by 8 bases; junction bases not matched to a gene: 10. The germline V gene encodes CDR1 SGHTA and CDR2 FQGNSA. Pooling of second doses given at about 4 or about 12 weeks was done. Profiling relied on immunoSEQ multiplex PCR, and the TCRdb table lists in-frame clones only, not all of them. The sample yields 120,000 or so clones, roughly 82% seen once. In regard to this clone: Its antigen remains unknown.

This specimen was peripheral blood, taken 28 days after the second AZD1222 dose. The receptor was derived from an adult who received the AZD1222 COVID-19 vaccine. V usage is TRBV7-2 and J usage is TRBJ1-6; 10 nucleotides align to TRBD1. In DNA, the CDR3 is TGTGCCAGCAGATCGAGGGGGGGGACAGGGGATTCACCCCTCCACTTT. It codes for CASRSRGGTGDSPLHF.